The sequence of this T cell receptor beta chain was determined in a study of beta chain features in type 1 diabetes. Looking at the study overall: All samples combined gave around 100,000,000 sorted cells for examination.

Turning to this clone: The antigen is undetermined.

Germline V gene data show CDR1 as MNHEY and CDR2 as SMNVEV (reference sequence). This CDR3 has 15 residues. Between the trimmed V and J ends, which lost 3 bases and 4 bases, there was a span of 15 bases. Sequencing targeted expressed TCRB transcripts, as all isolated RNA had been reverse transcribed. Data came from immunoSEQ multiplex PCR; TCRdb stores just in-frame clones and leaves some out. The sample yields 400,000 or so clones, over 9% seen once. A CD45RO/CCR7/CD25/CD127/CD95/CD27 panel sorted naive, central memory, regulatory and stem cell-like memory CD4+ cells. Whole-study findings and limits: TCRB CDR3 length was moderately but significantly reduced in all four CD4+ subsets of Type 1 diabetes patients.

The sample comprised central memory CD4+ T cells from blood. The TCR was taken from a man younger than 40 with type 1 diabetes. The gene calls are TRBV27 and TRBJ1-1, with unresolved D. The CDR3 is CASSFSGRISTEAFF. For the CDR3, the DNA is TGTGCCAGCAGTTTTTCCGGGAGAATTAGCACTGAAGCTTTCTTT.